Below, 23 T cell receptor beta chains from the same sample are listed, as sequenced in a study of post-analysis software for immune sequencing data. Study-wide results and caveats: The five TRBV segments detected at higher frequency in patients than in controls included TRBV5-6, TRBV5-1 and TRBV20-1.

TCR beta cDNA libraries had unique molecular identifiers. TCRdb analysed the PCR reads with MiXCR anew, one entry per CDR3 protein. The data show approximately 690,000 distinct CDR3 sequences, approximately 60% seen once. Their recognized antigens are unknown. Sequences were obtained from blood. The receptors originated from a girl between 2 and 10 years old with multiple sclerosis.

This clonotype has only a few counts. The chain carries TRBV12-3 or TRBV12-4 and TRBJ2-1; TRBD1 or TRBD2 may be the D gene (5 bases each). The ends were cut back, 5 bases at V and 9 bases at J, with 17 bases in the middle. This CDR3 is built from 14 residues. The CDR3 region has the DNA TGTGCCAGCAGTCCTCCGGGACCTGTGGCTGAGCAGTTCTTC. Its translation is CASSPPGPVAEQFF.

The chain recombines TRBV11-2 with TRBJ2-4; 7 bases are shared with TRBD1. The CDR3 loop spans 14 amino acids. Germline V gene lookup returns CDR1 SGHAT and CDR2 FQNNGV. Trimming removed 5 bases from V and 8 bases from J; junction bases left unmatched: 9. The chain's CDR3 is CASSPRTGEDIQYF. CDR3 coding DNA: TGTGCCAGCAGCCCTAGGACAGGAGAGGACATTCAGTACTTC.

J is TRBJ2-3 and V is TRBV20-1, with D possibly being TRBD1 (6 bases). The CDR3 is 16 amino acids. V lost 0 bases, J lost 1 base, and 14 bases lay in between. Germline-derived CDR1 and CDR2 are DFQATT and SNEGSKA (reference sequence). As DNA, the CDR3 is TGCAGTGCTAGAGATCAGGGCAGGGGACGCACAGATACGCAGTATTTT. Translating gives CSARDQGRGRTDTQYF.

This clonotype was detected only a few times. J is TRBJ2-3 and V is TRBV20-1; D gene unclear. Germline V gene data show CDR1 as DFQATT and CDR2 as SNEGSKA (reference sequence). This CDR3 region has 11 residues. V lost 0 bases, J lost 6 bases, and 4 bases lay in between. The CDR3: CSARDQDTQYF. Written as DNA, the CDR3 is TGCAGTGCTAGAGACCAGGATACGCAGTATTTT.

There are many counts of this clonotype. The V gene is TRBV7-7, the J gene TRBJ2-3, with 8 bases fitting TRBD2. The CDR3 has 14 residues. V was pared by 5 bases and J by 4 bases, with 5 bases of the junction left unmatched. Germline CDR1 and CDR2: SSHAT and FNYEAQ (reference sequence). CDR3 in DNA: TGTGCCAGCAGCAGAACTAGCGGCGCAGATACGCAGTATTTT. This gives the protein CASSRTSGADTQYF.

V usage is TRBV10-3 and J usage is TRBJ2-1, with 8 bases that match TRBD2. Germline lookup yields CDR1 ENHRY and CDR2 SYGVKD. After removal of 4 bases from V and 10 bases from J, the junction contained 12 bases not matched to a gene. CDR3 size: 15 residues. For the CDR3, the DNA is TGTGCCATCAGTGCGCGGGGGGCGCAAGGAGACGAGCAGTTCTTC. This encodes CAISARGAQGDEQFF.

The V and J genes are TRBV20-1 and TRBJ2-3, with D possibly matching TRBD2 (7 bases). Germline CDR1 and CDR2: DFQATT and SNEGSKA (reference sequence). The V and J ends lost 7 bases and 2 bases respectively, with 19 bases between them. The CDR3 covers 15 residues. The CDR3 DNA reads as TGCAGTGGGGTTAGAGGGGGGGCGACCACAGATACGCAGTATTTT. Its protein is CSGVRGGATTDTQYF.

The rearrangement uses TRBV4-3 and TRBJ2-1; 9 nucleotides match TRBD2. Germline trimming cut 0 bases from V and 3 bases from J; bases unmatched to any gene: 3. The CDR3 loop spans 16 amino acids. Per the germline V gene, CDR1 is LGHNA and CDR2 is YSLEER. The CDR3 DNA sequence: TGCGCCAGCAGCCAAGATATTAGCGGGAGCTACAATGAGCAGTTCTTC. Residues: CASSQDISGSYNEQFF.

This clonotype was seen a handful of times. The CDR3 spells CASGPRLTGYGYTF. CDR3 in DNA: TGTGCCAGCGGGCCTAGGTTGACTGGTTATGGCTACACCTTC. V gene TRBV27 combines with J gene TRBJ1-2; no definite D call. The V end lost 8 bases, the J end lost 5 bases, and 18 bases lay between the germline ends. CDR3 length: 14 residues. Germline V CDR1 and CDR2: MNHEY, SMNVEV (reference sequence).

The chain employs TRBV5-1 and TRBJ2-3; D is perhaps TRBD1 or TRBD2 (5 bases each). Germline V lookup: CDR1 SGHRS, CDR2 YFSETQ. Trimming cost V 4 bases and J 0 bases, with 12 bases left between them. The CDR3 totals 15 residues. Here the CDR3 reads CASSDGTPSTDTQYF. CDR3 DNA sequence: TGCGCCAGCAGCGACGGGACCCCGAGCACAGATACGCAGTATTTT.

This chain connects TRBV6-1 to TRBJ1-4; no reliable D call. This CDR3 contains 15 residues. Germline V CDR1 and CDR2: MNHNS, SASEGT. Trimming shortened V by 2 bases and J by 3 bases, and 10 bases separated the two germline ends. This CDR3 reads CASSERLNSNEKLFF. DNA for the CDR3: TGTGCCAGCAGTGAACGGCTTAACTCTAATGAAAAACTGTTTTTT.

The chain is built from TRBV5-1 and TRBJ2-7; a weak D match, TRBD2 (7 bases). With 0 bases removed from V and 7 bases from J, the gap between germline ends came to 17 bases. The CDR3 is 15 amino acids. Germline values: CDR1 SGHRS, CDR2 YFSETQ. CDR3 DNA: TGCGCCAGCAGCTTGGTAGGCGCGGGGGCGAGTGAGCAGTACTTC. Amino acids: CASSLVGAGASEQYF.

This chain links TRBV12-3 or TRBV12-4 with TRBJ2-3, with 7 nucleotides matching TRBD1. Unmatched junction bases numbered 15, after V lost 6 bases and J lost 0 bases. CDR3 size: 18 residues. The CDR3 nucleotides read TGTGCCAGCAGATACAGGGGCCGAATGGGCTTTAGCACAGATACGCAGTATTTT. It translates to CASRYRGRMGFSTDTQYF.

This clonotype was found a few times. The V and J genes are TRBV7-9 and TRBJ2-1, with D tentatively TRBD1 (5 bases). CDR1 and CDR2 from the germline V gene are SEHNR and FQNEAQ (reference sequence). This CDR3 has 14 residues. The germline V and J ends were trimmed by 5 bases and 3 bases, with 11 bases remaining between them. The DNA of the CDR3 is TGTGCCAGCAGCCCAGACAGCTACTACAATGAGCAGTTCTTC. This sequence encodes CASSPDSYYNEQFF.

The rearrangement joins TRBV20-1 to TRBJ1-2; TRBD1 matches 8 bases. Trimming took 6 bases from V and 1 from J; bases not matched to a gene: 4. Germline CDR1 reads DFQATT; CDR2 reads SNEGSKA (reference sequence). The length of the CDR3 is 13 residues. Here the CDR3 reads CSARTGLNYGYTF. The CDR3 coding sequence is TGCAGTGCGAGGACAGGGCTTAACTATGGCTACACCTTC.

This clonotype occurred a few times. The V and J genes are TRBV29-1 and TRBJ2-7; TRBD1 aligns across 8 bases. Germline CDR1 is SQVTM and CDR2 is ANQGSEA. With V trimmed by 7 bases and J by 2 bases, 4 bases remained unmatched. The CDR3 spans 12 residues. Here the CDR3 DNA reads TGCAGCGCCAGGGACAGGCCCTACGAGCAGTACTTC. It is translated as CSARDRPYEQYF.

The chain joins TRBV20-1 to TRBJ2-1, with D possibly TRBD2 on 6 matching bases. V gave up 3 bases and J gave up 8 bases, with 26 bases separating them. The germline gives CDR1 DFQATT, CDR2 SNEGSKA (reference sequence). CDR3 size: 17 residues. The CDR3 nucleotides are TGCAGTGCTAGCCCAGCGGGTGCAAGAGGTATACACGATGAGCAGTTCTTC. It is translated as CSASPAGARGIHDEQFF.

The V and J genes are TRBV6-5 and TRBJ1-2; the D is unclear. The length of the CDR3 is 15 residues. Germline V gene lookup returns CDR1 MNHEY and CDR2 SVGAGI. The V end lost 5 bases, the J end lost 4 bases, and 17 bases lay between the germline ends. The chain's CDR3 is CASSASWLGGYGYTF. The DNA of the CDR3 is TGTGCCAGCAGTGCTTCATGGCTCGGTGGCTATGGCTACACCTTC.

In this sample, this clonotype turned up a few times. The chain couples TRBV29-1 to TRBJ2-5, with D possibly being TRBD1 (6 bases). The germline gives CDR1 SQVTM, CDR2 ANQGSEA. The CDR3 extends over 15 amino acids. V was trimmed by 7 bases and J by 2 bases, leaving 20 bases between them. CDR3 loop: CSAYSARTVQETQYF. CDR3 in DNA: TGCAGCGCATATTCTGCTAGGACAGTACAAGAGACCCAGTACTTC.

Note on this clonotype: Germline and junction disagree at one end, which may indicate a read error. The V gene is TRBV29-1, the J gene TRBJ1-1; 10 nucleotides align to TRBD1. The CDR3 has 12 residues. The germline gives CDR1 SQVTM, CDR2 ANQGSEA. The CDR3 bases are TGCAGCGTTAGGAGACAGGGGGCTGAAGCTTGCTTT. This codes for CSVRRQGAEACF.

The rearrangement joins TRBV20-1 to TRBJ1-2; 8 bases fit TRBD1. Germline V gene sequence: CDR1 DFQATT, CDR2 SNEGSKA (reference sequence). V shed 4 bases, J shed 8 bases, and the junction held 12 bases outside the gene matches. This CDR3 spans 14 amino acids. CDR3 region: CSATVRGQGGGYTF. The CDR3 region has the DNA TGCAGTGCTACCGTCCGAGGACAGGGAGGCGGCTACACCTTC.

This rearrangement joins TRBV6-2 or TRBV6-3 to TRBJ2-1; tentatively, D is TRBD2 (6 bases). CDR1 and CDR2 from the germline V gene are MNHEY and SVGEGT. This CDR3 comprises 20 residues. The V end lost 2 bases, the J end lost 1 base, and 24 bases lay between the germline ends. DNA for the CDR3: TGTGCCAGCAGTTACATCCCCCGAGCGCGGCTGCGGGGTTCCTACAATGAGCAGTTCTTC. Its translation: CASSYIPRARLRGSYNEQFF.

The V gene is TRBV12-3 or TRBV12-4, the J gene TRBJ1-3; D ambiguous. CDR3 length equals 11 residues. V dropped 11 bases and J dropped 0 bases, with 5 bases sitting between them. Here the CDR3 DNA reads TGTGCCGCGAACTCTGGAAACACCATATATTTT. Translated, it gives CAANSGNTIYF.